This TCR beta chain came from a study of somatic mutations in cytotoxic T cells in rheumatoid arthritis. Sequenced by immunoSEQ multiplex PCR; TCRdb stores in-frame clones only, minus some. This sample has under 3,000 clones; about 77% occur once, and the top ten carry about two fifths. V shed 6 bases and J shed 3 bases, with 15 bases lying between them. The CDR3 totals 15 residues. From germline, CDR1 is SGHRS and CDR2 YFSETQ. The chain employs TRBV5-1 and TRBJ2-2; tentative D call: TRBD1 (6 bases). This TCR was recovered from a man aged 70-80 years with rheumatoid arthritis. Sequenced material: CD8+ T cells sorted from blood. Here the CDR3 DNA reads TGCGCCAGCACTGGATGGGGGCCTGACACCGGGGAGCTGTTTTTT. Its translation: CASTGWGPDTGELFF.